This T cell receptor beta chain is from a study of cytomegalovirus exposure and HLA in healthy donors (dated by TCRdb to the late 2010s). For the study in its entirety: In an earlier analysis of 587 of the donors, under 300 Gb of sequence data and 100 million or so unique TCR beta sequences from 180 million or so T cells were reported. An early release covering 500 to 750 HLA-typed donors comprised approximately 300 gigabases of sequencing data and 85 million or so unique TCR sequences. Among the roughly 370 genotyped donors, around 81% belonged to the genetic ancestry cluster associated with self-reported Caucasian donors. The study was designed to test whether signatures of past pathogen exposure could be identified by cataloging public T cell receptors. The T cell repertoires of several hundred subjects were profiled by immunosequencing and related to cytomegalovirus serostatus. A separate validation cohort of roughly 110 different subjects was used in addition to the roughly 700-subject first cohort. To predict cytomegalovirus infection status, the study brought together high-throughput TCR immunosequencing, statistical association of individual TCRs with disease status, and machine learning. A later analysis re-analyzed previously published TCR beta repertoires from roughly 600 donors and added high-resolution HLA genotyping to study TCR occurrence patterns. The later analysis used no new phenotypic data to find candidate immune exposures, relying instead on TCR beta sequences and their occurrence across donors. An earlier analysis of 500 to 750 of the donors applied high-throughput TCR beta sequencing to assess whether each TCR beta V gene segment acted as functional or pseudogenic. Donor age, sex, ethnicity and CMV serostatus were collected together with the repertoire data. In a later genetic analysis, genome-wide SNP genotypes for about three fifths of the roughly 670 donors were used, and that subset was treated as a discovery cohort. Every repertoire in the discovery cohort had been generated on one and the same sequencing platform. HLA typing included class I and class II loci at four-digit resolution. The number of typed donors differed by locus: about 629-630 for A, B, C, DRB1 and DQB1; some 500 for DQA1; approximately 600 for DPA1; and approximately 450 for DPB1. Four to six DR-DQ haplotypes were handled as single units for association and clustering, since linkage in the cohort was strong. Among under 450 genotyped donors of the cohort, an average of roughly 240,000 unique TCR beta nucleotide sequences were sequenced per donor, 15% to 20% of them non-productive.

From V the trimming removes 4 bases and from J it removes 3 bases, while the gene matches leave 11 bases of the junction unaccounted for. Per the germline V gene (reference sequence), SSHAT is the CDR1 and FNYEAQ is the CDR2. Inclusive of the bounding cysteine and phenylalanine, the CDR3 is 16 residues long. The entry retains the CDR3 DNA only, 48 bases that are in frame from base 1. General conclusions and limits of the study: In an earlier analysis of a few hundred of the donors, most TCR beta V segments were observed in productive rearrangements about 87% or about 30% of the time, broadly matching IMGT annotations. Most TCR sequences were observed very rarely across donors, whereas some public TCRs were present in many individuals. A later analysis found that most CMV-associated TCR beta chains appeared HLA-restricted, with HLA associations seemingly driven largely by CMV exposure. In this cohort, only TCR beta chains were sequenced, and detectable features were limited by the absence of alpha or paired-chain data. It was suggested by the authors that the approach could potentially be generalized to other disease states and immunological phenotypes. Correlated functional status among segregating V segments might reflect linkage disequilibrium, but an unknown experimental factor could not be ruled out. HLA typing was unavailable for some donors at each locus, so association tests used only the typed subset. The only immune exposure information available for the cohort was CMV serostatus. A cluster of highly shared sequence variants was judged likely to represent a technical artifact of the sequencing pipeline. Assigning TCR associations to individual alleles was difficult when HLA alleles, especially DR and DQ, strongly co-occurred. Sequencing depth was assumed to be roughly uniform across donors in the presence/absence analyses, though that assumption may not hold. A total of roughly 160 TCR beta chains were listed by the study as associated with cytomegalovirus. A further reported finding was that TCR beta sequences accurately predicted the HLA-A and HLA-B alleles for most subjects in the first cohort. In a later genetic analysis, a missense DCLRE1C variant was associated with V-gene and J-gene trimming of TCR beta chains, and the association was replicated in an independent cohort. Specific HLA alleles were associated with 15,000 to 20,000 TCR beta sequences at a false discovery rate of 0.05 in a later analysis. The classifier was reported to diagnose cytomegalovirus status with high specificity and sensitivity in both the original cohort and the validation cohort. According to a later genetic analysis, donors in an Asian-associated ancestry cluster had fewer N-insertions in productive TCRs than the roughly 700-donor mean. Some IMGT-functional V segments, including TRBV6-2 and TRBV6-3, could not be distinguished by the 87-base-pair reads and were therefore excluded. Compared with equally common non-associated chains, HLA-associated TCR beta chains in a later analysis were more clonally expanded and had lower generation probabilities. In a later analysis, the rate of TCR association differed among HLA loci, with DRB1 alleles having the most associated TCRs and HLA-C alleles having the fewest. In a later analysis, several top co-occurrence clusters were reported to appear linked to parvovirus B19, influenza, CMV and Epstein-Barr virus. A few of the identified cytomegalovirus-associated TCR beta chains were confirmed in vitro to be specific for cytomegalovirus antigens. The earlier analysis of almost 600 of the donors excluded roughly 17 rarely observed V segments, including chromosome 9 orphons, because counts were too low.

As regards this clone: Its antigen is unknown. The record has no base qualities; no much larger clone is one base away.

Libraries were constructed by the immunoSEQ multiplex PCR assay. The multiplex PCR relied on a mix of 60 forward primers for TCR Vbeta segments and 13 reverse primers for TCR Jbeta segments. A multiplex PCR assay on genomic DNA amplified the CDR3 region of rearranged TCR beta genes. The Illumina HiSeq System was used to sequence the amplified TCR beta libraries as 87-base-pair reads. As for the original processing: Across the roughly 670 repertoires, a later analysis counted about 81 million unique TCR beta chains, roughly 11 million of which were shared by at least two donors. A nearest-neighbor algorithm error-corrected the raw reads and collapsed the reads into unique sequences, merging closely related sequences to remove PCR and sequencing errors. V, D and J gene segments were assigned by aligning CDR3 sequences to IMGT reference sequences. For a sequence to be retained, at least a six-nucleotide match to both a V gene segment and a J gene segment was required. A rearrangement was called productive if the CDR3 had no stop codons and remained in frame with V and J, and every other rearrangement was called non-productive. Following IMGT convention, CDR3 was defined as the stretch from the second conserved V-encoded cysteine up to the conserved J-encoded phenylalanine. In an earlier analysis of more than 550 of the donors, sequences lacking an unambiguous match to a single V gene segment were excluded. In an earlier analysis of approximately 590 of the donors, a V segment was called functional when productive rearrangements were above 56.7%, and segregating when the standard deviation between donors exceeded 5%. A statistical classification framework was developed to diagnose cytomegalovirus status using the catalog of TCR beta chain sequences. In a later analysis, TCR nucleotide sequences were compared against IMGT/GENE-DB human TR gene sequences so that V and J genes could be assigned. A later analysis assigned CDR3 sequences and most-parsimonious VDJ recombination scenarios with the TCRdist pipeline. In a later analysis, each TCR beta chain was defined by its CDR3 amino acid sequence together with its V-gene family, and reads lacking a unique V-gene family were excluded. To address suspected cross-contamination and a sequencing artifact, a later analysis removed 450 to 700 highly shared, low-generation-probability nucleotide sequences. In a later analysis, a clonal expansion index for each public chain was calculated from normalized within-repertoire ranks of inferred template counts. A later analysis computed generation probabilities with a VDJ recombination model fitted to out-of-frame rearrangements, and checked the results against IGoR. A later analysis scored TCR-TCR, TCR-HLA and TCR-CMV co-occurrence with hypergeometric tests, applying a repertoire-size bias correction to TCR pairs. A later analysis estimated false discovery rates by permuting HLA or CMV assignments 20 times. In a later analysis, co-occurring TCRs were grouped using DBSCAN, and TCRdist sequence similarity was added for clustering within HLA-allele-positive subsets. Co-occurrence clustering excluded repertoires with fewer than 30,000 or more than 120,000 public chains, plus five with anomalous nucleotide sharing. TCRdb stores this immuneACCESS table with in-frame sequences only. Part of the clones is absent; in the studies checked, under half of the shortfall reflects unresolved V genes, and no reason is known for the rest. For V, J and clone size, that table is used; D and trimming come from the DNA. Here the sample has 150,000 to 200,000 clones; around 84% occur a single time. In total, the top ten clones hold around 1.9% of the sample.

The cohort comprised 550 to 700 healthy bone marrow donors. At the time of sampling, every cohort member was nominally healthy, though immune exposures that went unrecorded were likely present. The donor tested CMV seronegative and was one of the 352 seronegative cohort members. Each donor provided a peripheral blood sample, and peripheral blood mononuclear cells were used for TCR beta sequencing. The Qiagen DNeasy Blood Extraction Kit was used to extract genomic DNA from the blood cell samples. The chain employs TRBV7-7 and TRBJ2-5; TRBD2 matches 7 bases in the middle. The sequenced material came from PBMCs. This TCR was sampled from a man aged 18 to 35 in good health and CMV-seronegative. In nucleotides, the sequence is TGTGCCAGCAGCTCTATATCTAGGGCGGGAGAAGAGACCCAGTACTTC. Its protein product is CASSSISRAGEETQYF.